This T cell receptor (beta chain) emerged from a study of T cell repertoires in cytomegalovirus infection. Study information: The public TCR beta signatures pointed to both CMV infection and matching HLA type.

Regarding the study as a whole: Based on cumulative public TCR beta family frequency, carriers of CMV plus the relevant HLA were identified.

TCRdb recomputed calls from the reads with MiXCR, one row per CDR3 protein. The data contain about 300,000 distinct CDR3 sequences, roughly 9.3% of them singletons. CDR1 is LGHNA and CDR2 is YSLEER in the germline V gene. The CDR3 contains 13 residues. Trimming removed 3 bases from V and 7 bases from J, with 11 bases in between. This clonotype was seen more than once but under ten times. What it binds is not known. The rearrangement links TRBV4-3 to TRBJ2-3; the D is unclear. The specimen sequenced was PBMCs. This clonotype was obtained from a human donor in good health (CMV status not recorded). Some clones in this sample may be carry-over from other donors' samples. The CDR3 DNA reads TGCGCCAGCAGCCAGGGATTCAGACATACGCAGTATTTT. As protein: CASSQGFRHTQYF.